This T cell receptor beta chain was profiled in a study of breast tumors, draining lymph nodes, adjacent tissues. This clonotype came up many times. Its antigen is not identified. TCRdb re-analysed the multiplex PCR reads in MiXCR, keeping a single row per CDR3 protein. The sample includes some 16,000 distinct CDR3 sequences, around 49% seen only once; the top ten take approximately 17%. Study-wide results and caveats: Findings are consistent with lymph node origin and intratumoral expansion of most tumor T cells. Data only fit, rather than demonstrated, lymph node origin of most tumor T cells. Compared with lymph nodes, tumors were less diverse; compared with nontumor tissue, more.

Germline lookup yields CDR1 SGHVS and CDR2 FQNEAQ. Trimming pared 0 bases from V and 0 bases from J, leaving 5 bases between. This CDR3 contains 15 residues. This sequence was found in a female donor with breast cancer. Some clones in this sample may be carry-over from other donors' samples. The chain couples TRBV7-8 to TRBJ1-4; D is uncertain. The sequencing input was tumor-adjacent breast tissue. In nucleotides, the CDR3 is TGTGCCAGCAGCTTAGCAATTGCAACTAATGAAAAACTGTTTTTT. It yields the protein CASSLAIATNEKLFF.